This T cell receptor beta chain comes out of a study of regulatory T cells in long-lasting Graves disease. Findings of the study overall: A limited number of samples was an acknowledged limitation.

Time point: newly diagnosed GD, antithyroid drugs for less than 3 months. PBMC RNA served as the TCR library source. Sequencing libraries for TCR beta were prepared with iRepertoire HTBI primers and Arm-PCR of CDR3 regions. The authors' processing: About 60 TRBV and about 15 TRBJ segments were identified across samples. One entry per CDR3 protein results from TCRdb running MiXCR on the multiplex PCR reads. The V and J calls and clone size are TCRdb's, not the authors'. The repertoire holds about 470,000 distinct CDR3 sequences, with about 15% as singletons. With respect to this clonotype: The antigen is unknown.

V lost 4 bases to trimming and J lost 8 bases, with 24 bases between them. This CDR3 is built from 17 residues. Germline-derived CDR1 and CDR2 are SGDLS and YYNGEE. This sample was also put to use in a study of T cells in Graves' hyperthyroidism and ophthalmopathy. That source adds: Patients between 18 and 65 years old had hyperthyroidism, newly diagnosed and lasting under 2 months. Most expanded thyroid clonotypes above 0.001 also appeared in blood.

The source material was peripheral blood mononuclear cells (PBMCs), sampled at new diagnosis, from a patient treated with antithyroid drugs. V and J are TRBV9 and TRBJ1-4; D might be TRBD1 (5 bases). This TCR was sampled from a woman under 40 with Graves disease. The CDR3 loop reads CASSPLGGRVGGEKLFF. In nucleotides, the CDR3 is TGTGCCAGCAGCCCCTTGGGGGGTAGGGTTGGTGGAGAAAAACTGTTTTTT.